The next 24 T cell receptor beta chains were all read from a single sample in a study of cytotoxic CD8 clonotypes in ibrutinib-treated CLL. Sequencing used immunoSEQ multiplex PCR; TCRdb keeps in-frame clones, though not all of them. This sample has 300,000 or so clones, with 67% found just once. Source: PBMCs, taken after 36 months of ibrutinib treatment. The receptors originated from a human donor with chronic lymphocytic leukemia.

This chain connects TRBV7-6 to TRBJ2-7, with D possibly matching TRBD2 (6 bases). The CDR3 runs 15 residues. Per germline, CDR1 SGHVS and CDR2 FNYEAQ. Trimming took 2 bases from V and 4 from J, leaving 15 bases between them. The CDR3 spells CASSLTGTPNYEQYF. CDR3 coding DNA: TGTGCCAGCAGCTTAACCGGGACTCCGAATTACGAGCAGTACTTC.

The rearrangement joins TRBV21-1 to TRBJ2-5; no DNA check was done on the table's D call, TRBD1. TRBV21-1 is a pseudogene locus. This CDR3 comprises 16 residues. The CDR3 loop reads CASSKGEWALQETQYF. The CDR3 DNA sequence: TGTGCCAGCAGCAAAGGTGAATGGGCCTTACAAGAGACCCAGTACTTC.

This clone was seen once. V is TRBV6-5 and J is TRBJ1-2; D is uncertain. V was cut by 6 bases and J by 5 bases, with 13 bases left in between. The germline CDR1 and CDR2 sequences are MNHEY and SVGAGI. The CDR3 runs 13 residues. The CDR3 DNA reads TGTGCCAGCAGGACCGGGAGGCCATATGGCTACACCTTC. Translation gives CASRTGRPYGYTF.

The chain uses TRBV25-1 and TRBJ2-7; 9 bases are a match to TRBD1. V trimming: 2 bases; J trimming: 2 bases; junction bases outside the gene matches: 10. CDR3 size: 17 residues. Germline V gene data show CDR1 as MGHDK and CDR2 as SYGVNS. In DNA form, the CDR3 reads TGTGCCAGCAGTGAAACTGGGACAGGGTCGGTCACCTACGAGCAGTACTTC. Amino acids: CASSETGTGSVTYEQYF.

This chain joins TRBV28 and TRBJ2-7; the D is unclear. The CDR3 covers 12 residues. The germline CDR1 and CDR2 sequences are MDHEN and SYDVKM. V dropped 7 bases and J dropped 3 bases, with 10 bases sitting between them. CDR3 sequence: CASKSLDYEQYF. In DNA, the CDR3 is TGTGCCAGCAAGTCACTGGACTACGAGCAGTACTTC.

This clone was seen just once. The chain is built from TRBV6-1 and TRBJ2-2; D is possibly TRBD2 (6 bases). The V gene's germline CDR1 is MNHNS and CDR2 SASEGT. CDR3 length equals 13 residues. Trimming removed 10 bases at V and 5 bases at J, with 14 bases between. CDR3 DNA: TGTGCCACCACGGAGGGAAGGACCGGGGAGCTGTTTTTT. This translates into CATTEGRTGELFF.

V usage is TRBV6-1 and J usage is TRBJ2-7; the D is unclear. The CDR3 spans 13 residues. V dropped 3 bases and J dropped 4 bases, with 10 bases sitting between them. Germline V lookup: CDR1 MNHNS, CDR2 SASEGT. CDR3 sequence (DNA): TGTGCCAGCAGTGACCATAAGCTTTACGAGCAGTACTTC. Translated: CASSDHKLYEQYF.

The chain employs TRBV15 and TRBJ2-1; D possibly uses TRBD1 or TRBD2 (7 bases each). Trimming pared 4 bases from V and 10 bases from J, leaving 20 bases between. The germline CDR1 and CDR2 sequences are LNHNV and YYDKDF (reference sequence). CDR3 length: 15 amino acids. Here the CDR3 DNA reads TGTGCCACCAGCACTCGGACAGGACTAGGGGCGGAGCAGTTCTTC. Translated, it gives CATSTRTGLGAEQFF.

The genes are TRBV9 and TRBJ2-3; no reliable D call. The CDR3 has 15 residues. The V gene lost 4 bases and the J gene lost 0 bases, with 12 bases spanning the gap. Looked up from germline, CDR1 is SGDLS and CDR2 is YYNGEE. Written as DNA, the CDR3 is TGTGCCAGCAGCCCCTCCGAACCTAGCACAGATACGCAGTATTTT. Protein: CASSPSEPSTDTQYF.

The chain joins TRBV18 to TRBJ2-5, with no clear D. V dropped 0 bases and J dropped 5 bases, with 19 bases sitting between them. The CDR3 runs to 17 residues. In germline, CDR1 is KGHSH, CDR2 LQKENI. The CDR3 sequence: CASSPPEWLGNVETQYF. In DNA, the CDR3 is TGTGCCAGCTCACCACCTGAGTGGTTAGGGAACGTGGAGACCCAGTACTTC.

This sequence joins TRBV7-9 and TRBJ2-3; 12 bases fit TRBD2. The germline CDR1 and CDR2 sequences are SEHNR and FQNEAQ (reference sequence). V lost 4 bases, J lost 4 bases, and 12 bases stayed unmatched. The CDR3 runs 18 residues. CDR3 sequence: CASSSRLAGVAPADTQYF. The CDR3 region has the DNA TGTGCCAGCAGCTCTAGACTAGCGGGAGTAGCTCCAGCAGATACGCAGTATTTT.

The rearrangement links TRBV19 to TRBJ1-3; no firm D call. The germline V and J ends were trimmed by 6 bases and 0 bases, with 12 bases remaining between them. CDR3 length equals 15 residues. Germline CDR1 is LNHDA and CDR2 is SQIVND (reference sequence). The CDR3 here is CASSRHLNSGNTIYF. The CDR3, as DNA: TGTGCCAGTAGCAGACATCTAAACTCTGGAAACACCATATATTTT.

This clone turned up a few times. The V and J genes are TRBV4-1 and TRBJ2-7, with D perhaps assigned TRBD1 or TRBD2 (5 bases each). The germline V gene encodes CDR1 MGHRA and CDR2 YSYEKL. The CDR3 has 16 residues. Trimming removed 0 bases from V and 3 bases from J, with 15 bases in between. The CDR3 bases are TGCGCCAGCAGCCAAGATGAGGGGTTCCCATTCTACGAGCAGTACTTC. Protein: CASSQDEGFPFYEQYF.

This chain connects TRBV9 to TRBJ2-7; D ambiguous. The CDR3 extends over 13 amino acids. In germline, CDR1 is SGDLS, CDR2 YYNGEE. The V and J ends lost 0 bases and 7 bases respectively, with 11 bases between them. Here the CDR3 reads CASSVAWAAEQYF. The CDR3 DNA is TGTGCCAGCAGCGTAGCTTGGGCAGCTGAGCAGTACTTC.

This chain connects TRBV2 to TRBJ2-2, with a weak D call TRBD1 (6 bases). Trimming removed 8 bases at V and 3 bases at J, with 13 bases between. Per germline, CDR1 SNHLY and CDR2 FYNNEI. The CDR3 totals 14 residues. The CDR3 DNA reads as TGTGCCAGCGACCCTGGACAGTACACCGGGGAGCTGTTTTTT. It codes for CASDPGQYTGELFF.

The chain combines TRBV4-1 with TRBJ2-7; D is ambiguous. In germline, CDR1 is MGHRA, CDR2 YSYEKL. Trimming took 1 base from V and 9 from J, leaving 19 bases between them. There are 15 residues in the CDR3. CDR3 sequence (DNA): TGCGCCAGCAGCCAAGGTGACCCCCCTAGTTTCGTGCAGTACTTC. Amino acids: CASSQGDPPSFVQYF.

The chain couples TRBV5-1 to TRBJ2-5; D perhaps matches TRBD2 (6 bases). The V gene lost 3 bases and the J gene lost 1 base, with 19 bases spanning the gap. CDR3 size: 17 residues. Germline loops: CDR1 SGHRS, CDR2 YFSETQ. DNA of the CDR3: TGCGCCAGCAGCTGGAGGGTTTCGGGTGGCACCCAAGAGACCCAGTACTTC. It yields the protein CASSWRVSGGTQETQYF.

V is TRBV27 and J is TRBJ1-5, with D maybe TRBD1 (5 bases). Germline loops: CDR1 MNHEY, CDR2 SMNVEV (reference sequence). Trimming left V 2 bases short and J 4 bases short, with 9 bases between. The CDR3 consists of 14 residues. CDR3 nucleotides: TGTGCCAGCAGTTTAAGAGGGGCTAATCAGCCCCAGCATTTT. Protein product: CASSLRGANQPQHF.

This chain connects TRBV6-5 to TRBJ2-1, with a tentative D call TRBD2 (5 bases). V lost 5 bases to trimming and J lost 6 bases, with 11 bases between them. Germline V gene sequence: CDR1 MNHEY, CDR2 SVGAGI. The CDR3 contains 13 residues. The CDR3 nucleotides read TGTGCCAGCAGTGCCGACTACCCCAATGAGCAGTTCTTC. It is translated as CASSADYPNEQFF.

The chain is built from TRBV6-5 and TRBJ2-3; 9 positions match TRBD2. Looked up from germline, CDR1 is MNHEY and CDR2 is SVGAGI. The V segment lost 6 bases and the J segment 2 bases; nucleotides outside the gene matches: 3. The CDR3 is made up of 14 amino acids. CDR3 in DNA: TGTGCCAGCAGGCTAGCGGGACTCACAGATACGCAGTATTTT. Protein: CASRLAGLTDTQYF.

V is TRBV7-3 and J is TRBJ2-7; TRBD2 agrees at 7 bases. The CDR3 runs 15 residues. CDR1 SGHTA and CDR2 FQGTGA come from the germline V gene. The V and J ends lost 1 base and 5 bases, in that order; junction bases with no gene match: 8. Written as DNA, the CDR3 is TGTGCCAGCAGCTTAATTGGCGGGAGACTCGACGAGCAGTACTTC. Residues: CASSLIGGRLDEQYF.

This chain connects TRBV2 to TRBJ2-5; 9 bases are shared with TRBD1. This CDR3 comprises 15 residues. V lost 6 bases and J lost 5; bases outside the gene matches: 10. Germline CDR1 and CDR2: SNHLY and FYNNEI. CDR3 sequence reads: CASSYRDRAGETQYF. CDR3 DNA: TGTGCCAGCAGCTACCGGGACAGGGCGGGGGAGACCCAGTACTTC. Complete variable domain (other parts from reference TRBV2 and TRBJ2-5): EPEVTQTPSHQVTQMGQEVILRCVPISNHLYFYWYRQILGQKVEFLVSFYNNEISEKSEIFDDQFSVERPDGSNFTLKIRSTKLEDSAMYFCASSYRDRAGETQYFGPGTRLLVL.

This clone was seen just once. The chain has TRBV20-1 and TRBJ2-5; D is possibly TRBD2 (5 bases). CDR3 length: 10 amino acids. Trimming left V 5 bases short and J 7 bases short, with 8 bases between. CDR1 DFQATT and CDR2 SNEGSKA come from the germline V gene (reference sequence). This CDR3 reads CSARGRTQYF. DNA of the CDR3: TGCAGTGCTCGGGGTCGGACCCAGTACTTC.

V usage is TRBV28 and J usage is TRBJ1-4; D unclear. Deletions cut 2 bases from V and 6 bases from J, with 13 bases between. Germline values: CDR1 MDHEN, CDR2 SYDVKM. The CDR3 length is 15 residues. CDR3 in DNA: TGTGCCAGCAGTTTAAGATCACTTCTGGATGAAAAACTGTTTTTT. Its translation: CASSLRSLLDEKLFF.